The 19 T cell receptor beta chains below were found in one sample sequenced in a study of T-cell memory formation after mild COVID-19. TCRdb redid the calling of the 5' RACE reads with MiXCR, one entry per CDR3 protein. The top ten hold approximately 12% of the sample, which has 540,000 or so distinct CDR3 sequences, around 21% seen once. The sample taken for sequencing was PBMCs or a T cell subset sorted from them (not recorded which). Receptor source: an adult woman who had mild COVID-19 (a few samples of this study predate the infection). Cell type and time point are not known.

This clonotype appeared a few times. The J gene is TRBJ2-1, the V gene TRBV10-3; D gene unclear. Germline V gives CDR1 ENHRY, CDR2 SYGVKD. V was clipped by 0 bases and J by 6 bases, with 9 bases between them. The CDR3 runs to 14 residues. The CDR3 loop reads CAISESNLINEQFF. The CDR3 coding sequence is TGTGCCATCAGTGAGTCGAATTTGATCAATGAGCAGTTCTTC.

This clonotype has a handful of counts. The genes are TRBV28 and TRBJ2-7; TRBD2 is a possible D gene (5 bases). V shed 6 bases and J shed 2 bases, with 14 bases lying between them. The V gene's germline CDR1 is MDHEN and CDR2 SYDVKM. The CDR3 sequence is 14 residues long. For the CDR3, the DNA is TGTGCCAGCAGACTCAGAGGGCAGGCCTACGAGCAGTACTTC. Protein: CASRLRGQAYEQYF.

V and J are TRBV12-3 or TRBV12-4 and TRBJ1-5; D unclear. The CDR3 has 13 amino acids. Trimming stripped 3 bases from V and 6 bases from J, with 9 bases between. CDR3 amino acids: CASSLQRPQPQHF. The DNA for the CDR3 is TGTGCCAGCAGTTTGCAGAGACCTCAGCCCCAGCATTTT.

V and J are TRBV18 and TRBJ1-5, with D perhaps TRBD1 (6 bases). CDR3 length: 16 residues. Per germline, CDR1 KGHSH and CDR2 LQKENI. Deletions cut 1 base from V and 3 bases from J, with 13 bases between. The CDR3 nucleotides read TGTGCCAGCTCACCACTTGGAGGGGGGGCCAATCAGCCCCAGCATTTT. It codes for CASSPLGGGANQPQHF.

CDR3 sequence: CASSTRASGRRVQFF. CDR3 sequence (DNA): TGTGCCAGCAGTACCCGGGCTAGCGGGAGAAGGGTGCAGTTCTTC. The rearrangement links TRBV12-3 or TRBV12-4 to TRBJ2-1; 10 bases match TRBD2. V was clipped by 5 bases and J by 12 bases; unmatched bases: 13. The CDR3 is 15 residues long.

This clonotype was recorded many times. This chain uses TRBV29-1 with TRBJ2-5; D not certain. CDR3 length: 12 residues. The germline gives CDR1 SQVTM, CDR2 ANQGSEA. Trimming took off 0 bases at V and 5 bases at J, with 7 bases between the two ends. CDR3 region: CSVEDNTETQYF. The DNA of the CDR3 is TGCAGCGTTGAAGATAATACGGAGACCCAGTACTTC.

This clonotype occurred a few times. The V and J genes are TRBV5-1 and TRBJ2-2; 9 bases agree with TRBD1. The ends lost 5 bases at V and 6 bases at J; junction bases unmatched: 11. This CDR3 has 16 residues. Germline CDR1 is SGHRS and CDR2 is YFSETQ. CDR3 nucleotide sequence: TGCGCCAGCAGTTCAACAGGGGGCTCGGGAGCCGGGGAGCTGTTTTTT. Its protein is CASSSTGGSGAGELFF.

In this sample, this clonotype turned up once. The rearrangement links TRBV5-1 to TRBJ2-7; 8 bases match TRBD1. CDR1 is SGHRS, CDR2 YFSETQ, per germline. The J segment lost 5 bases and the V segment lost 1 base, leaving 8 bases of the junction unmatched. The CDR3 is made up of 15 amino acids. CDR3 sequence (DNA): TGCGCCAGCAGCTTGTCCGGGACAGGTACAAACGAGCAGTACTTC. As protein: CASSLSGTGTNEQYF.

J is TRBJ2-5 and V is TRBV7-2; 8 positions match TRBD2. The CDR3 spans 13 residues. V lost 5 bases, J lost 5 bases, and 4 bases stayed unmatched. In germline, CDR1 is SGHTA, CDR2 FQGNSA. CDR3 sequence: CASSPASGETQYF. In nucleotides, the CDR3 is TGTGCCAGCAGCCCTGCTAGCGGGGAGACCCAGTACTTC.

This clonotype was picked up a small number of times. The V and J genes are TRBV5-1 and TRBJ2-3; 8 nucleotides agree with TRBD2. Germline lookup yields CDR1 SGHRS and CDR2 YFSETQ. V lost 0 bases and J lost 0; bases outside the gene matches: 6. CDR3 length: 17 amino acids. The CDR3 sequence is CASSLALAGTSTDTQYF. CDR3 DNA: TGCGCCAGCAGCTTGGCGTTAGCGGGGACTAGCACAGATACGCAGTATTTT.

This chain connects TRBV3-1 to TRBJ2-5; 7 bases are shared with TRBD2. With 4 bases clipped from V and 2 bases from J, the junction kept 4 bases outside the gene matches. The germline CDR1 and CDR2 sequences are LGHDT and YNNKEL (reference sequence). The CDR3 covers 14 residues. For the CDR3, the DNA is TGTGCCAGCAGCCCGCGGGGGTTTCAAGAGACCCAGTACTTC. This codes for CASSPRGFQETQYF.

This clonotype was detected a few times. The chain is built from TRBV7-2 and TRBJ1-1; D is unresolved. Trimming pared 10 bases from V and 0 bases from J, leaving 18 bases between. CDR1 is SGHTA and CDR2 is FQGNSA in the germline V gene. CDR3 length: 15 amino acids. The CDR3 sequence: CATTVSGFMNTEAFF. CDR3 DNA sequence: TGTGCCACAACTGTAAGTGGCTTTATGAACACTGAAGCTTTCTTT.

For this clonotype: This CDR3 fails to terminate in the conserved phenylalanine or tryptophan, so it likely reflects a read error. It is unclear where the CDR3 begins or ends on the DNA, so no DNA is shown, and the CDR3 is as TCRdb lists it. The CDR3 spells CASSLGGN. V usage is TRBV11-2 and J usage is TRBJ1-4. Inclusive of both ends, the CDR3 amounts to 8 amino acids. CDR1 and CDR2 (germline): SGHAT, FQNNGV.

The chain uses TRBV30 and TRBJ2-1, with 9 bases matching TRBD2. The CDR3 has 15 amino acids. V shed 0 bases and J 2 bases; nucleotides not matched to a gene: 2. Germline V gives CDR1 GTSNPN, CDR2 SVGIG (reference sequence). Written as DNA, the CDR3 is TGTGCCTGGAGTGTAATAGCGGGGGCCTACAATGAGCAGTTCTTC. It codes for CAWSVIAGAYNEQFF.

The chain combines TRBV12-5 with TRBJ1-2; D is unclear. The CDR3 covers 16 residues. V lost 0 bases and J lost 4, with 15 bases in between. Germline V CDR1 and CDR2: LGHNT, FRNRAP. CDR3 sequence (DNA): TGTGCTAGTGGTTTGGTACTCTCATCTTCAGCCTATGGCTACACCTTC. Translated: CASGLVLSSSAYGYTF. The full variable domain, completed using reference TRBV12-5 and TRBJ1-2, is DARVTQTPRHKVTEMGQEVTMRCQPILGHNTVFWYRQTMMQGLELLAYFRNRAPLDDSGMPKDRFSAEMPDATLATLKIQPSEPRDSAVYFCASGLVLSSSAYGYTFGSGTRLTVV.

Many counts were recorded for this clonotype. The CDR3 sequence is CASSSNTGGRGYEQYF. The CDR3 DNA sequence: TGTGCCAGCAGCTCCAACACAGGGGGCAGGGGCTACGAGCAGTACTTC. The chain recombines TRBV7-2 with TRBJ2-7; the match to TRBD1 covers 9 bases. Germline CDR1 and CDR2: SGHTA and FQGNSA. The CDR3 is made up of 16 amino acids. Trimming cost V 4 bases and J 3 bases; bases outside gene matches: 10.

This clonotype has just a few counts. The rearrangement joins TRBV10-3 to TRBJ2-7; D unresolved. The CDR3 covers 15 residues. Trimming pared 10 bases from V and 0 bases from J, leaving 19 bases between. CDR1 is ENHRY and CDR2 is SYGVKD in the germline V gene. CDR3 loop: CATSPSNGISYEQYF. The CDR3 DNA is TGTGCCACCTCCCCGTCTAACGGAATCTCCTACGAGCAGTACTTC.

This clonotype was detected a few times. V usage is TRBV11-2 and J usage is TRBJ1-2; tentatively, D is TRBD1 (6 bases). Looked up from germline, CDR1 is SGHAT and CDR2 is FQNNGV. Between the trimmed V and J ends, which lost 5 bases and 4 bases, there was a span of 29 bases. The CDR3 contains 19 residues. The CDR3 sequence: CASSPLDIGTYLWAYGYTF. The CDR3 nucleotides are TGTGCCAGCAGCCCACTTGATATCGGGACATACCTGTGGGCCTATGGCTACACCTTC. The whole variable domain, remainder taken from reference TRBV11-2 and TRBJ1-2, is EAGVAQSPRYKIIEKRQSVAFWCNPISGHATLYWYQQILGQGPKLLIQFQNNGVVDDSQLPKDRFSAERLKGVDSTLKIQPAKLEDSAVYLCASSPLDIGTYLWAYGYTFGSGTRLTVV.

V usage is TRBV20-1 and J usage is TRBJ1-1, with unresolved D. The CDR3 spans 17 residues. Deletions cut 1 base from V and 1 base from J, with 19 bases between. From germline, CDR1 is DFQATT and CDR2 SNEGSKA (reference sequence). The CDR3 here is CSARVAGLVPSNTEAFF. The CDR3 coding sequence is TGCAGTGCTAGAGTGGCGGGTCTGGTTCCTTCGAACACTGAAGCTTTCTTT.